Ten or more counts support the clone carrying this TCR beta chain. Germline lookup yields CDR1 LGHDT and CDR2 YNNKEL (reference sequence). The CDR3 runs 15 residues. V lost 0 bases, J lost 0 bases, and 9 bases lay in between. The data belong to a study of T cells in Graves' hyperthyroidism and ophthalmopathy. RNA transcripts were the template for amplifying TCR beta CDR3 regions. First-round RT-PCR with HTBI primers amplified the TCR CDR3 region. Each CDR3 protein gets one entry after TCRdb re-called the multiplex PCR reads with MiXCR. Among a few hundred thousand distinct CDR3 sequences listed, roughly a sixth were seen once.

The gene calls are TRBV3-1 and TRBJ2-7; D is uncertain. Input material: blood. The receptor was derived from a woman in her thirties or forties with Graves' ophthalmopathy. The CDR3 loop is CASSQDAVDSYEQYF. CDR3 in DNA: TGTGCCAGCAGCCAAGACGCGGTAGACTCCTACGAGCAGTACTTC.